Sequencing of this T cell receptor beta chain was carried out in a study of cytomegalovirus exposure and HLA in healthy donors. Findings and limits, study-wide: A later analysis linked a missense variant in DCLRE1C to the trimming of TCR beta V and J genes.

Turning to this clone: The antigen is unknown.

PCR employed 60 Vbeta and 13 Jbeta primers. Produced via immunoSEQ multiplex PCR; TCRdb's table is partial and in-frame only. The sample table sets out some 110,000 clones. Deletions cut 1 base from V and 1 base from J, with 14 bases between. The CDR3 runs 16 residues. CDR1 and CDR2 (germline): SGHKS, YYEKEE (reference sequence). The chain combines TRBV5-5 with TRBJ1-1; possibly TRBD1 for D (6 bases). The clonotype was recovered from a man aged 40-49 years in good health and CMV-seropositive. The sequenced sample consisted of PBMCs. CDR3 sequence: CASSLYRDAGNTEAFF. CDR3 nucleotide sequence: TGTGCCAGCAGCTTGTACAGGGACGCTGGGAACACTGAAGCTTTCTTT.